What follows are 11 T cell receptor beta chains derived from one specimen sequenced in a study of shared clonotypes between healthy human individuals (dated by TCRdb to between 2020 and 2021). Libraries were prepared through the immunoSEQ multiplex PCR assay. TCRdb retrieved this table from immuneACCESS and kept in-frame rearrangements only. Not all clones are present; in checked studies, unresolved V genes account for under half, and no reason is known for the remainder. This sample comprises about 490,000 clones, 81% of them detected only once. The ten largest clones represent 12% of the sample. The sample comprised PBMCs. These receptors came from a woman aged 40 to 50 in good health. Some clones in this sample may be carry-over from other donors' samples.

CDR3 in DNA: TGTGCCAGCAGCCGAGACGGGACAGGCCATTATGGCTACACCTTC. As protein: CASSRDGTGHYGYTF. The chain links TRBV7-9 to TRBJ1-2, with 8 bases identical to TRBD1. In germline, CDR1 is SEHNR, CDR2 FQNEAQ (reference sequence). The CDR3 runs 15 residues. V lost 5 bases, J lost 5 bases, and 10 bases stayed unmatched.

The chain links TRBV5-1 to TRBJ2-3; 15 bases agree with TRBD2. V lost 3 bases and J lost 5; bases outside the gene matches: 4. CDR1 and CDR2 from the germline V gene are SGHRS and YFSETQ. This CDR3 region has 16 residues. The CDR3 DNA follows: TGCGCCAGCAGCTCAGGACTAGCGGGAGGGCGAGATACGCAGTATTTT. Translated, it gives CASSSGLAGGRDTQYF. Variable domain in full (rest from reference TRBV5-1 and TRBJ2-3): KAGVTQTPRYLIKTRGQQVTLSCSPISGHRSVSWYQQTPGQGLQFLFEYFSETQRNKGNFPGRFSGRQFSNSRSEMNVSTLELGDSALYLCASSSGLAGGRDTQYFGPGTRLTVL.

This clone was seen only a few times. The chain combines TRBV4-3 with TRBJ2-3; D not resolved. The CDR3 has 14 residues. V shed 0 bases and J shed 8 bases, with 12 bases lying between them. Germline loops: CDR1 LGHNA, CDR2 YSLEER. The CDR3, as DNA: TGCGCCAGCAGCCAAGATCGCCAACTTGGTACGCAGTATTTT. It specifies CASSQDRQLGTQYF.

The chain employs TRBV6-1 and TRBJ2-7; D gene uncertain. V lost 8 bases to trimming and J lost 1 base, with 9 bases between them. From germline, CDR1 is MNHNS and CDR2 SASEGT. The CDR3 totals 12 residues. The CDR3: CASGYGSYEQYF. For the CDR3, the DNA is TGTGCCAGCGGCTATGGGTCCTACGAGCAGTACTTC.

Concerning this clone itself: A far larger clone is one nucleotide away, so this likely arose from a read error. The sample carries other DNA sequences with the same CDR3. V gene TRBV7-9 combines with J gene TRBJ1-4; 7 bases line up with TRBD1. The CDR3 loop spans 18 amino acids. V dropped 5 bases and J dropped 0; count of bases not matched to a gene: 12. CDR1 is SEHNR and CDR2 is FQNEAQ in the germline V gene (reference sequence). This CDR3 is CASSPSFTGDPTNEKLFF. For the CDR3, the DNA is TGTGCCAGCAGCCCGTCGTTTACAGGGGACCCAACTAATGAAAAACTGTTTTTT.

The sample holds a few counts of this clone. The chain links TRBV7-9 to TRBJ2-2, with TRBD1 matching over 8 bases. Germline CDR1 reads SEHNR; CDR2 reads FQNEAQ (reference sequence). The CDR3 is 15 amino acids. The junction had 5 bases not matched to a gene; V was cut back by 7 bases and J by 1 base. The CDR3 loop reads CASTIRGQNTGELFF. The CDR3 bases are TGTGCCAGCACCATCAGGGGGCAGAACACCGGGGAGCTGTTTTTT.

As to this clone: This likely traces to a read error, being one base from a far larger clone. The chain is built from TRBV5-1 and TRBJ2-5; D unclear. The germline V gene encodes CDR1 SGHRS and CDR2 YFSETQ. The CDR3 is made up of 14 amino acids. V lost 4 bases to trimming and J lost 2 bases, with 12 bases between them. CDR3 loop: CASSQQRGQETQYF. The DNA for the CDR3 is TGCGCCAGCAGCCAACAGAGAGGTCAAGAGACCCAGTACTTC.

Notes on this clone: A far larger clone is just one base off, so this is likely a read error. This chain uses TRBV27 with TRBJ1-1; D perhaps matches TRBD1 (5 bases). CDR1 MNHEY and CDR2 SMNVEV come from the germline V gene (reference sequence). Trimming took off 6 bases at V and 4 bases at J, with 15 bases between the two ends. CDR3 length: 14 residues. The CDR3, as DNA: TGTGCCAGCAGCTTCGACAGAACGAGCACTGAAGCTTTCTTT. Encoded protein: CASSFDRTSTEAFF.

The J gene is TRBJ2-5, the V gene TRBV14, with D perhaps matching TRBD2 (5 bases). CDR1 is SGHDN and CDR2 is FVKESK in the germline V gene. The V gene lost 1 base and the J gene lost 5 bases, with 14 bases spanning the gap. The CDR3 sequence is 15 residues long. The CDR3 reads CASSQGGVGVETQYF. The CDR3 bases are TGTGCCAGCAGCCAAGGGGGAGTAGGTGTGGAGACCCAGTACTTC.

With regard to this clone: Lacking the conserved final phenylalanine or tryptophan, this CDR3 likely reflects a read error. The gene calls are TRBV2 and TRBJ2-7, with TRBD2 identical over 11 bases. V lost 10 bases, J lost 1 base, and 9 bases stayed unmatched. The CDR3 has 15 amino acids. Per the germline V gene, CDR1 is SNHLY and CDR2 is FYNNEI. The CDR3: CATHGASGRSYEQYL. The CDR3 nucleotides read TGTGCCACACACGGGGCTAGCGGGAGGTCCTACGAGCAGTACTTA.

About this clone itself: A far larger clone is off by one base, so a read error is likely. This chain joins TRBV28 and TRBJ2-4; D not resolved. Per the germline V gene, CDR1 is MDHEN and CDR2 is SYDVKM. V lost 6 bases, J lost 0 bases, and 15 bases lay in between. The CDR3 loop spans 16 amino acids. The CDR3 spells CASSPYRPLAKNIQYF. CDR3 DNA sequence: TGTGCCAGCAGCCCGTACAGACCCCTAGCCAAAAACATTCAGTACTTC.